Following are 31 T cell receptor beta chains from one sample sequenced in a study of beta chain features in type 1 diabetes. What was sequenced were expressed TCRB transcripts, since all of the isolated RNA had been reverse transcribed. Some clones are missing from TCRdb's copy, which holds only in-frame ones; the method was immunoSEQ multiplex PCR. Among about 240,000 clones listed, about 26% were seen once. Sequencing was done on a sample of central memory CD4+ T cells from blood. These receptors all come from a man aged 30-40 years in good health.

This clone occurred a few times. The gene calls are TRBV5-8 and TRBJ2-1, with D unresolved. The CDR3 extends over 15 amino acids. Germline CDR1 and CDR2: SGHTS and YDEGEE. The ends were cut back, 0 bases at V and 8 bases at J, with 15 bases in the middle. CDR3 in amino acids: CASSLGVGKSDEQFF. DNA for the CDR3: TGTGCCAGCAGCTTGGGGGTGGGGAAAAGCGATGAGCAGTTCTTC. The full variable domain, rest sourced from reference TRBV5-8 and TRBJ2-1, is EAGVTQSPTHLIKTRGQQATLRCSPISGHTSVYWYQQALGLGLQFLLWYDEGEERNRGNFPPRFSGRQFPNYSSELNVNALELEDSALYLCASSLGVGKSDEQFFGPGTRLTVL.

V usage is TRBV29-1 and J usage is TRBJ2-7, with TRBD1 matching over 7 bases. The CDR3 runs 11 residues. Germline V gives CDR1 SQVTM, CDR2 ANQGSEA. Trimming removed 5 bases from V and 6 bases from J; junction bases left unmatched: 4. DNA of the CDR3: TGCAGCGTTATTACAGGGGTCGAGCAGTACTTC. Encoded protein: CSVITGVEQYF.

Points on this clone: A far larger clone is only one base removed, so a read error is likely. The genes are TRBV9 and TRBJ2-5; 7 positions match TRBD2. This CDR3 is built from 14 residues. The germline V gene encodes CDR1 SGDLS and CDR2 YYNGEE. J gave up 4 bases and V 4 bases, and 7 bases lay outside the gene matches. The CDR3 region has the DNA TGTGCCAGCAGCCGGGGGAGGGCCGGAGAGACCCAGTACTTC. It codes for CASSRGRAGETQYF.

This clone showed up many times. The chain joins TRBV5-1 to TRBJ2-1; TRBD1 is a possible D gene (6 bases). V lost 4 bases, J lost 6 bases, and 14 bases lay in between. The CDR3 spans 14 residues. Per the germline V gene, CDR1 is SGHRS and CDR2 is YFSETQ. CDR3 residues: CASSTGHRFNEQFF. The CDR3 DNA reads as TGCGCCAGCAGCACGGGACACCGCTTCAATGAGCAGTTCTTC.

This clone came up once. CDR3 DNA sequence: TGTGCCAGCAGCATCATAAGGGGGACTAACACTGAAGCTTTCTTT. Amino acid sequence: CASSIIRGTNTEAFF. The chain combines TRBV7-2 with TRBJ1-1, with a tentative D call TRBD1 (6 bases). CDR1 is SGHTA, CDR2 FQGNSA, per germline. V lost 5 bases to trimming and J lost 2 bases, with 15 bases between them. The CDR3 is 15 amino acids. Drawing the rest from reference TRBV7-2 and TRBJ1-1, the complete variable domain is GAGVSQSPSNKVTEKGKDVELRCDPISGHTALYWYRQSLGQGLEFLIYFQGNSAPDKSGLPSDRFSAERTGGSVSTLTIQRTQQEDSAVYLCASSIIRGTNTEAFFGQGTRLTVV.

In its sample, this clone was seen a few times. This chain links TRBV5-1 with TRBJ2-6, with D perhaps TRBD2 (5 bases). This CDR3 contains 14 residues. The germline V and J ends were trimmed by 0 bases and 6 bases, with 7 bases remaining between them. Germline V gene sequence: CDR1 SGHRS, CDR2 YFSETQ. CDR3 protein: CASSLDGKANVLTF. The CDR3 nucleotides read TGCGCCAGCAGCTTGGACGGGAAGGCCAACGTCCTGACTTTC.

This chain connects TRBV9 to TRBJ1-2; D is perhaps TRBD1 (5 bases). V lost 3 bases, J lost 2 bases, and 14 bases lay in between. The CDR3 has 15 residues. Germline loops: CDR1 SGDLS, CDR2 YYNGEE. This CDR3 reads CASSAATAQNYGYTF. In nucleotides, the CDR3 is TGTGCCAGCAGCGCTGCGACAGCCCAGAACTATGGCTACACCTTC.

This clone was picked up a small number of times. V is TRBV2 and J is TRBJ2-3, with D perhaps matching TRBD1 or TRBD2 (5 bases each). Germline loops: CDR1 SNHLY, CDR2 FYNNEI. This CDR3 is built from 13 residues. The V end lost 6 bases, the J end lost 1 base, and 8 bases lay between the germline ends. This CDR3 reads CASSWDRTDTQYF. Here the CDR3 DNA reads TGTGCCAGCAGCTGGGACCGCACAGATACGCAGTATTTT.

This clone showed up just a few times. This chain connects TRBV7-2 to TRBJ1-1; 7 bases line up with TRBD1. Germline-derived CDR1 and CDR2 are SGHTA and FQGNSA. The CDR3 sequence is 15 residues long. V was clipped by 1 base and J by 4 bases; unmatched bases: 6. CDR3 in amino acids: CASSLGTGPLTEAFF. CDR3 in DNA: TGTGCCAGCAGCTTAGGGACAGGACCTCTCACTGAAGCTTTCTTT.

This clone was detected a few times. This sequence joins TRBV2 and TRBJ1-2; D is possibly TRBD1 (6 bases). Looked up from germline, CDR1 is SNHLY and CDR2 is FYNNEI. The CDR3 has 15 amino acids. Trimming stripped 3 bases from V and 4 bases from J, with 15 bases between. In DNA, the CDR3 is TGTGCCAGCAGTGACGGGGGCAGGGGAGCCTATGGCTACACCTTC. Amino acids: CASSDGGRGAYGYTF.

The sample holds a few counts of this clone. The V and J genes are TRBV9 and TRBJ2-2; D call uncertain. Trimming left V 2 bases short and J 3 bases short, with 8 bases between. The CDR3 has 14 residues. From germline, CDR1 is SGDLS and CDR2 YYNGEE. The CDR3 region is CASSVPADTGELFF. DNA for the CDR3: TGTGCCAGCAGCGTGCCAGCTGACACCGGGGAGCTGTTTTTT.

At least ten counts were recorded for this clone. J is TRBJ2-7 and V is TRBV6-1; 11 bases are a match to TRBD2. The ends lost 7 bases at V and 3 bases at J; junction bases unmatched: 8. This CDR3 region has 15 residues. CDR1 and CDR2 from the germline V gene are MNHNS and SASEGT. Written as DNA, the CDR3 is TGTGCCAGCACCTCCACCGGGACTAGCGGCTACGAGCAGTACTTC. Translation gives CASTSTGTSGYEQYF.

This clone was picked up a small number of times. CDR3 region: CASSLGTGNTGELFF. CDR3 DNA: TGTGCCAGCAGCTTGGGAACAGGCAACACCGGGGAGCTGTTTTTT. The chain recombines TRBV5-4 with TRBJ2-2; perhaps TRBD1 as D (5 bases). The CDR3 consists of 15 residues. The germline gives CDR1 SGHNT, CDR2 YYREEE (reference sequence). Trimming cost V 0 bases and J 2 bases, with 8 bases left between them.

This clone has more than one count but fewer than ten. This chain joins TRBV30 and TRBJ2-3; no clear D gene. This CDR3 comprises 15 residues. V was trimmed by 3 bases and J by 0 bases, leaving 13 bases between them. Germline CDR1 GTSNPN, CDR2 SVGIG (reference sequence). CDR3 DNA sequence: TGTGCCTGGAGCGTAGACATAACTAGCACAGATACGCAGTATTTT. Amino acids: CAWSVDITSTDTQYF.

Comments on this clone: This may arise from a read error, as a much more abundant clone is one base away. The V gene is TRBV5-4, the J gene TRBJ1-5; TRBD1 might be the D (6 bases). This CDR3 contains 13 residues. V lost 6 bases to trimming and J lost 3 bases, with 10 bases between them. Looked up from germline, CDR1 is SGHNT and CDR2 is YYREEE (reference sequence). The CDR3 DNA reads as TGTGCCAGCATCCGGGACAACAATCAGCCCCAGCATTTT. This codes for CASIRDNNQPQHF.

In this sample, this clone turned up a few times. The rearrangement uses TRBV5-6 and TRBJ2-3; TRBD2 might be the D (6 bases). The CDR3 sequence is 12 residues long. Trimming removed 3 bases at V and 11 bases at J, with 13 bases between. Germline CDR1 is SGHDT and CDR2 is YYEEEE. The CDR3 protein is CASSSRTGGQYF. CDR3 DNA: TGTGCCAGCAGCTCCCGGACCGGGGGGCAGTATTTT.

The V gene is TRBV6-1, the J gene TRBJ2-1; 9 bases map to TRBD2. This CDR3 has 16 residues. The V gene end was trimmed by 4 bases and the J gene end by 2 bases; junction bases not matched to a gene: 6. Germline CDR1 MNHNS, CDR2 SASEGT. CDR3 sequence: CASSGSSGVTYNEQFF. CDR3 in DNA: TGTGCCAGCAGTGGATCTAGCGGGGTGACCTACAATGAGCAGTTCTTC.

J is TRBJ2-5 and V is TRBV6-5, with TRBD2 as a possible D gene (5 bases). Per the germline V gene, CDR1 is MNHEY and CDR2 is SVGAGI. This CDR3 is 11 amino acids long. The germline V and J ends were trimmed by 7 bases and 6 bases, with 9 bases remaining between them. CDR3 nucleotide sequence: TGTGCCAGCACCACGGGAAAGACCCAGTACTTC. Residues: CASTTGKTQYF.

This clone was detected only a few times. This chain joins TRBV29-1 and TRBJ2-5; 7 positions agree with TRBD2. This CDR3 spans 15 amino acids. The ends lost 5 bases at V and 5 bases at J; junction bases unmatched: 14. Germline loops: CDR1 SQVTM, CDR2 ANQGSEA. The CDR3 sequence: CSVKRERGGWETQYF. The CDR3 DNA follows: TGCAGCGTTAAGAGGGAGCGGGGCGGATGGGAGACCCAGTACTTC.

This clone was counted only a few times. The rearrangement uses TRBV21-1 and TRBJ1-6; TRBD1, as called in the table, went unchecked against the DNA. TRBV21-1 is annotated as a pseudogene. The CDR3 length is 15 residues. CDR3 sequence: CASSTRRGRDSPLHF. The CDR3 DNA follows: TGTGCCAGCAGCACCCGCAGGGGTAGGGATTCACCCCTCCACTTT.

The chain uses TRBV7-9 and TRBJ2-3; TRBD2 matches at 9 bases. This CDR3 comprises 16 residues. The germline gives CDR1 SEHNR, CDR2 FQNEAQ (reference sequence). Trimming at V came to 4 bases and at J to 1 base, leaving 6 bases not matched to a gene. DNA for the CDR3: TGTGCCAGCAGCTCTCCTAGCGGGGCCCGCACAGATACGCAGTATTTT. Protein: CASSSPSGARTDTQYF.

This clone has more than one count but fewer than ten. V usage is TRBV7-9 and J usage is TRBJ2-5; maybe TRBD1 (6 bases). CDR3 length: 13 amino acids. Germline assignment: CDR1 SEHNR and CDR2 FQNEAQ (reference sequence). The V and J ends lost 10 bases and 3 bases respectively, with 15 bases between them. CDR3 in DNA: TGTGCCACCGTTAAAGCAGGGGAAGAGACCCAGTACTTC. It yields the protein CATVKAGEETQYF.

This clone was observed at least ten times. V gene TRBV2 combines with J gene TRBJ2-3, with 10 nucleotides matching TRBD2. This CDR3 contains 15 residues. V was clipped by 7 bases and J by 4 bases; unmatched bases: 8. CDR1 SNHLY and CDR2 FYNNEI come from the germline V gene. The CDR3 DNA is TGTGCCAGCAAAGGAGTAGCGGGAGGTTCAGATACGCAGTATTTT. It is translated as CASKGVAGGSDTQYF.

The CDR3 loop is CASSSVFAGELFF. Written as DNA, the CDR3 is TGTGCCAGCAGCTCCGTCTTCGCCGGGGAGCTGTTTTTT. The V call is TRBV5-6, the J call TRBJ2-2; D uncertain. There are 13 residues in the CDR3. V was trimmed by 3 bases and J by 6 bases, leaving 9 bases between them. The germline gives CDR1 SGHDT, CDR2 YYEEEE.

The CDR3, as DNA: TGTGCCAGCAGTGTAGGGCCCCACGAGTTCTTC. Encoded protein: CASSVGPHEFF. This chain connects TRBV2 to TRBJ2-1, with D uncertain. This CDR3 spans 11 amino acids. Germline V gene sequence: CDR1 SNHLY, CDR2 FYNNEI. Trimming stripped 4 bases from V and 14 bases from J, with 12 bases between.

This clone was detected ten times or more. Other DNA sequences from this sample encode an identical CDR3 as well. The chain employs TRBV27 and TRBJ2-2; no definite D call. The CDR3 runs 14 residues. V was pared by 2 bases and J by 1 base, with 5 bases between. CDR1 and CDR2 from the germline V gene are MNHEY and SMNVEV (reference sequence). CDR3: CASSLRENTGELFF. CDR3 DNA: TGTGCCAGCAGTTTAAGAGAGAACACCGGGGAGCTGTTTTTT.

The chain recombines TRBV15 with TRBJ2-2, with a tentative D call TRBD2 (5 bases). The CDR3 contains 13 residues. The V end was cut by 4 bases, the J end by 8 bases, with 11 bases between. The germline CDR1 and CDR2 sequences are LNHNV and YYDKDF (reference sequence). This CDR3 is CATSTWGEGELFF. The DNA for the CDR3 is TGTGCCACCAGCACCTGGGGAGAGGGGGAGCTGTTTTTT.

This clone was counted between two and nine times. The J gene is TRBJ2-7, the V gene TRBV28; D might be TRBD1 (5 bases). Looked up from germline, CDR1 is MDHEN and CDR2 is SYDVKM. Trimming cost V 5 bases and J 2 bases, with 13 bases left between them. This CDR3 region has 14 residues. CDR3 loop: CASSQKTGTYEQYF. The CDR3, as DNA: TGTGCCAGCAGTCAGAAAACAGGAACCTACGAGCAGTACTTC. Full variable domain (remainder filled in from reference TRBV28 and TRBJ2-7): DVKVTQSSRYLVKRTGEKVFLECVQDMDHENMFWYRQDPGLGLRLIYFSYDVKMKEKGDIPEGYSVSREKKERFSLILESASTNQTSMYLCASSQKTGTYEQYFGPGTRLTVT.

This clone has only a few counts. The CDR3 region is CASSVAAGGNYGYTF. In nucleotides, the CDR3 is TGTGCCAGCAGCGTAGCGGCAGGGGGCAACTATGGCTACACCTTC. The rearrangement uses TRBV9 and TRBJ1-2; 8 bases align to TRBD1. Germline V lookup: CDR1 SGDLS, CDR2 YYNGEE. With 0 bases clipped from V and 2 bases from J, the junction kept 3 bases outside the gene matches. The CDR3 covers 15 residues.

DNA of the CDR3: TGTGCCAGCAGCGTAGCAGACAGCAACTCCTATAATTCACCCCTCCACTTT. Translated: CASSVADSNSYNSPLHF. The gene calls are TRBV9 and TRBJ1-6, with D possibly matching TRBD1 (5 bases). With 0 bases removed from V and 0 bases from J, the gap between germline ends came to 10 bases. The CDR3 loop spans 17 amino acids. Germline CDR1 reads SGDLS; CDR2 reads YYNGEE.

The chain links TRBV7-2 to TRBJ2-1; D is possibly TRBD1 (5 bases). The CDR3 contains 15 residues. The germline V and J ends were trimmed by 5 bases and 4 bases, with 15 bases remaining between them. Germline V CDR1 and CDR2: SGHTA, FQGNSA. The DNA for the CDR3 is TGTGCCAGCAGCCACAGGACCAACCAATACAATGAGCAGTTCTTC. Its protein is CASSHRTNQYNEQFF.